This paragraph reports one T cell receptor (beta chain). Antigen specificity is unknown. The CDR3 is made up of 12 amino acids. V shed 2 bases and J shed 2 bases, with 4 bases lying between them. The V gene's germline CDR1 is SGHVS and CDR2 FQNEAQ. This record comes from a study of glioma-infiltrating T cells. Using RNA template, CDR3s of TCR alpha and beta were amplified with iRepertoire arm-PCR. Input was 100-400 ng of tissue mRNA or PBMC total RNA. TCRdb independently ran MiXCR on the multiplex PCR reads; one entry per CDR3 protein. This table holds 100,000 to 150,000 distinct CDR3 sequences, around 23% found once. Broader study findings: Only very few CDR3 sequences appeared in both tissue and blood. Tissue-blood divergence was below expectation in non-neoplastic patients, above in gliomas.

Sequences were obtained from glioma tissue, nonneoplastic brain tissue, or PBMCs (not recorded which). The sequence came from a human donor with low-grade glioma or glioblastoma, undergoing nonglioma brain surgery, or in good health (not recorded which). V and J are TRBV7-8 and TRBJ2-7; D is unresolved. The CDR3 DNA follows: TGTGCCAGCAGCTTATCGCCCTACGAGCAGTACGTC. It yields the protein CASSLSPYEQYV.